This T cell receptor (beta chain) was retrieved from a study of blood T cell repertoires in COVID-19. TCRdb's table, derived via immunoSEQ multiplex PCR, lists solely in-frame clones and lacks some. The profile covers just over 300,000 clones, with about nine tenths appearing a single time and roughly 8.9% taken by the ten largest. Germline V CDR1 and CDR2: SQVTM, ANQGSEA. V was clipped by 6 bases and J by 10 bases, with 15 bases between them. The CDR3 is 11 residues long. This sequence was found in a woman aged 40 to 50 who had recovered from COVID-19. Sequenced sample: PBMCs or T cells enriched from blood (not recorded which). The rearrangement links TRBV29-1 to TRBJ1-2; D is possibly TRBD1 (5 bases). CDR3 amino acids: CSVTLLGVYTF. CDR3 DNA sequence: TGCAGCGTGACTCTATTAGGGGTCTACACCTTC. The whole variable domain, remainder taken from reference TRBV29-1 and TRBJ1-2, is SAVISQKPSRDICQRGTSLTIQCQVDSQVTMMFWYRQQPGQSLTLIATANQGSEATYESGFVIDKFPISRPNLTFSTLTVSNMSPEDSSIYLCSVTLLGVYTFGSGTRLTVV.